This is a list of T cell receptor beta chains from one sample in a study. TCRdb re-analysed the RT-PCR reads in MiXCR, keeping a single row per CDR3 protein. The data hold hundreds of thousands of distinct CDR3 sequences, with approximately 15% observed a single time. Specimen: memory CD4+ T cells from blood. The receptors come from a female donor in good health, serving as a healthy control. The CDR3 runs from the conserved cysteine through the conserved F or W. Each record gives: D gene, V gene, J gene, clone size, CDR3 protein, CDR3 DNA. A D gene is named only where the DNA matches it firmly. A clone size is listed for some rows: how often the clone was seen (once, few, many), or a class if it is expanded.

d_call: NA; v_call: TRBV20-1; j_call: TRBJ2-5; clone_size: NA; cdr3_aa: CRGSSTLPGETQYF; cdr3_nt: TGCAGAGGTTCCTCGACCCTGCCTGGAGAGACCCAGTACTTC
d_call: TRBD1; v_call: TRBV6-2/TRBV6-3; j_call: TRBJ1-1; clone_size: few; cdr3_aa: CASSTDRGGVYTEAFF; cdr3_nt: TGTGCCAGCAGTACGGACAGGGGAGGAGTGTACACTGAAGCTTTCTTT
d_call: TRBD2; v_call: TRBV4-3; j_call: TRBJ2-7; clone_size: NA; cdr3_aa: CASSQEIAGAGGPYEQYF; cdr3_nt: TGCGCCAGCAGCCAAGAGATCGCCGGCGCGGGAGGGCCCTACGAGCAGTACTTC
d_call: NA; v_call: TRBV30; j_call: TRBJ2-5; clone_size: NA; cdr3_aa: CAWSTTSLGTGMKTQYF; cdr3_nt: TGTGCCTGGAGTACCACGTCGCTAGGCACCGGGATGAAGACCCAGTACTTC
d_call: NA; v_call: TRBV6-5; j_call: TRBJ2-7; clone_size: many; cdr3_aa: CASSRYPDRDYEQYF; cdr3_nt: TGTGCCAGCTCACGTTATCCGGACAGAGACTACGAGCAGTACTTC
d_call: NA; v_call: TRBV27; j_call: TRBJ1-3; clone_size: NA; cdr3_aa: CASSSRPEGNTIYF; cdr3_nt: TGTGCCAGCAGTTCTCGGCCAGAAGGAAACACCATATATTTT
d_call: NA; v_call: TRBV4-3; j_call: TRBJ1-2; clone_size: many; cdr3_aa: CASSQDSNANYGYTF; cdr3_nt: TGCGCCAGCAGCCAAGATTCGAATGCCAACTATGGCTACACCTTC
d_call: NA; v_call: TRBV20-1; j_call: TRBJ2-4; clone_size: many; cdr3_aa: CSASGVVGLAKNIQYF; cdr3_nt: TGCAGTGCTAGTGGGGTAGTGGGGCTAGCCAAAAACATTCAGTACTTC
d_call: NA; v_call: TRBV30; j_call: TRBJ1-3; clone_size: NA; cdr3_aa: CAWDPSGTSGNTIYF; cdr3_nt: TGTGCCTGGGACCCCTCTGGGACCTCTGGAAACACCATATATTTT
d_call: NA; v_call: TRBV6-2/TRBV6-3; j_call: TRBJ2-3; clone_size: few; cdr3_aa: CASSYPWGSQGDTQYF; cdr3_nt: TGTGCCAGCAGTTACCCATGGGGTAGCCAGGGAGATACGCAGTATTTT
d_call: TRBD1; v_call: TRBV6-5; j_call: TRBJ2-7; clone_size: NA; cdr3_aa: CASSYPRGQGAVYEQYF; cdr3_nt: TGTGCCAGCAGTTACCCCCGAGGGCAGGGGGCAGTCTACGAGCAGTACTTC
d_call: NA; v_call: TRBV20-1; j_call: TRBJ1-5; clone_size: few; cdr3_aa: CSASPPPGDRVKPQHF; cdr3_nt: TGCAGTGCTAGCCCACCCCCAGGGGATAGAGTAAAGCCCCAGCATTTT